Following are 16 T cell receptor beta chains from one sample sequenced in a study of blood T cell repertoires in COVID-19. Libraries were prepared by immunoSEQ multiplex PCR; TCRdb keeps only in-frame clonotypes and omits some of them. The table includes roughly 250,000 clones, about 85% detected once. Specimen: peripheral blood. All receptors derive from a human donor with COVID-19, enrolled during active disease. The donor label of this sample is uncertain.

The rearrangement joins TRBV4-2 to TRBJ1-2, with unresolved D. The germline V gene encodes CDR1 LGHNA and CDR2 YNFKEQ. CDR3 size: 13 residues. Trimming pared 0 bases from V and 7 bases from J, leaving 9 bases between. The CDR3 bases are TGTGCCAGCAGCCAAGATCCGAGAGGTGGCTACACCTTC. Translation gives CASSQDPRGGYTF.

The genes are TRBV2 and TRBJ1-5; no clear D gene. The germline CDR1 and CDR2 sequences are SNHLY and FYNNEI. CDR3 length equals 14 residues. V lost 7 bases, J lost 2 bases, and 12 bases lay in between. This CDR3 reads CASNRRDRNQPQHF. In nucleotides, the CDR3 is TGTGCCAGCAATAGGAGGGATCGCAATCAGCCCCAGCATTTT.

This clone was seen just once. The chain links TRBV5-5 to TRBJ1-4; D ambiguous. Trimming shortened V by 2 bases and J by 7 bases, and 15 bases separated the two germline ends. The germline V gene encodes CDR1 SGHKS and CDR2 YYEKEE (reference sequence). This CDR3 is 15 amino acids long. In nucleotides, the CDR3 is TGTGCCAGCAGCTTAAGCCTTCTCGGGAGTGAAAAACTGTTTTTT. Translated: CASSLSLLGSEKLFF.

This clone was counted a single time. This chain links TRBV28 with TRBJ1-4, with a possible D match to TRBD1 (6 bases). Germline V gives CDR1 MDHEN, CDR2 SYDVKM. There are 15 residues in the CDR3. V gave up 5 bases and J gave up 8 bases, with 18 bases separating them. CDR3 region: CASSPTGSIEEKLFF. The CDR3, as DNA: TGTGCCAGCAGTCCAACAGGGTCAATAGAAGAAAAACTGTTTTTT.

This clone appeared a few times. The chain carries TRBV5-1 and TRBJ2-7, with D perhaps matching TRBD2 (6 bases). V was pared by 2 bases and J by 5 bases, with 14 bases between. Germline CDR1 SGHRS, CDR2 YFSETQ. CDR3 length equals 14 residues. The CDR3 DNA follows: TGCGCCAGCAGCTTCACCCGTGGGGGGAACGAGCAGTACTTC. Its protein is CASSFTRGGNEQYF.

CDR3 sequence (DNA): TGTGCCAGCAGTCGAGATAACAGGGAGACGGAGACCCAGTACTTC. Protein product: CASSRDNRETETQYF. J is TRBJ2-5 and V is TRBV6-2 or TRBV6-3, with D perhaps matching TRBD1 (6 bases). Germline assignment: CDR1 MNHEY and CDR2 SVGEGT. The ends were cut back, 5 bases at V and 5 bases at J, with 18 bases in the middle. CDR3 length: 15 amino acids.

The chain recombines TRBV5-4 with TRBJ2-3; a possible D gene is TRBD1 (5 bases). The CDR3 is made up of 15 amino acids. V was cut by 2 bases and J by 3 bases, with 13 bases left in between. Germline V CDR1 and CDR2: SGHNT, YYREEE (reference sequence). The CDR3 sequence is CASSFSRVLTDTQYF. In DNA, the CDR3 is TGTGCCAGCAGCTTTAGCAGGGTCTTGACAGATACGCAGTATTTT.

The rearrangement uses TRBV12-5 and TRBJ1-5; the match to TRBD1 covers 7 bases. Per the germline V gene, CDR1 is LGHNT and CDR2 is FRNRAP. J was trimmed by 2 bases and V by 3 bases; bases with no gene match: 1. The CDR3 runs to 14 residues. CDR3 residues: CASGFDRGNQPQHF. The CDR3 DNA sequence: TGTGCTAGTGGTTTTGACAGGGGCAATCAGCCCCAGCATTTT.

The chain links TRBV2 to TRBJ1-1; no definite D call. The CDR3 spans 13 residues. Germline V gene sequence: CDR1 SNHLY, CDR2 FYNNEI. With 3 bases removed from V and 1 base from J, the gap between germline ends came to 6 bases. The CDR3: CASSDQANTEAFF. The CDR3 DNA follows: TGTGCCAGCAGTGACCAGGCGAACACTGAAGCTTTCTTT.

The rearrangement links TRBV7-9 to TRBJ2-1, with D tentatively TRBD2 (6 bases). Between the trimmed V and J ends, which lost 3 bases and 8 bases, there was a span of 17 bases. Per the germline V gene, CDR1 is SEHNR and CDR2 is FQNEAQ (reference sequence). The CDR3 length is 15 residues. The CDR3 here is CASSLASGEAYEQFF. CDR3 coding DNA: TGTGCCAGCAGCTTGGCTTCGGGAGAAGCTTATGAGCAGTTCTTC.

The chain uses TRBV9 and TRBJ2-1; 10 bases match TRBD1. J was trimmed by 4 bases and V by 0 bases; bases with no gene match: 4. The CDR3 runs 16 residues. CDR1 and CDR2 from the germline V gene are SGDLS and YYNGEE. CDR3 protein: CASSVVGTGVYNEQFF. CDR3 bases: TGTGCCAGCAGCGTAGTCGGGACAGGGGTTTACAATGAGCAGTTCTTC. Based on the CDR3 plus reference TRBV9 and TRBJ2-1, the full variable domain is DSGVTQTPKHLITATGQRVTLRCSPRSGDLSVYWYQQSLDQGLQFLIQYYNGEERAKGNILERFSAQQFPDLHSELNLSSLELGDSALYFCASSVVGTGVYNEQFFGPGTRLTVL.

This clone was observed a few times. The chain couples TRBV30 to TRBJ2-7, with D perhaps matching TRBD2 (5 bases). Deletions cut 5 bases from V and 1 base from J, with 18 bases between. The CDR3 consists of 15 residues. CDR1 is GTSNPN, CDR2 SVGIG, per germline (reference sequence). This CDR3 reads CAWEKAGQGSYEQYF. Written as DNA, the CDR3 is TGTGCCTGGGAGAAGGCGGGCCAAGGGTCCTACGAGCAGTACTTC.

The rearrangement links TRBV19 to TRBJ1-2, with TRBD1 matching 9 bases. This CDR3 is built from 15 residues. Germline lookup yields CDR1 LNHDA and CDR2 SQIVND (reference sequence). Germline trimming cut 6 bases from V and 0 bases from J; bases unmatched to any gene: 5. CDR3 loop: CASRGTGQTNYGYTF. As DNA, the CDR3 is TGTGCCAGTAGGGGGACAGGGCAGACTAACTATGGCTACACCTTC.

The chain couples TRBV6-5 to TRBJ1-5; 9 bases match TRBD1. J gave up 7 bases and V 10 bases, and 5 bases lay outside the gene matches. The V gene's germline CDR1 is MNHEY and CDR2 SVGAGI. The CDR3 consists of 12 residues. The CDR3 region has the DNA TGTGCCACCGGGACAGGGAGCCAGCCCCAGCATTTT. Translating gives CATGTGSQPQHF.

The V gene is TRBV5-1, the J gene TRBJ2-7; D is undetermined. V dropped 4 bases and J dropped 9 bases, with 20 bases sitting between them. This CDR3 region has 14 residues. The germline V gene encodes CDR1 SGHRS and CDR2 YFSETQ. DNA for the CDR3: TGCGCCAGCAGCCCCCAGACTGGTACTACGGGGCAGTACTTC. Protein: CASSPQTGTTGQYF.

The chain combines TRBV7-2 with TRBJ1-5; no clear D gene. Trimming stripped 2 bases from V and 4 bases from J, with 3 bases between. Germline lookup yields CDR1 SGHTA and CDR2 FQGNSA. The CDR3 spans 12 residues. CDR3 coding DNA: TGTGCCAGCAGCTTACAGAATCAGCCCCAGCATTTT. Encoded protein: CASSLQNQPQHF.